The T cell receptor (beta chain) described here comes from a study of control samples from healthy donors and cancer patients. Generated by immunoSEQ multiplex PCR, the TCRdb table keeps only in-frame clones and is missing some. Of about 410,000 clones in the sample, over 75% were seen once. This clone was counted a single time. V was clipped by 1 base and J by 5 bases, with 13 bases between them. This CDR3 region has 14 residues. In germline, CDR1 is SGHRS, CDR2 YFSETQ. Sequencing was carried out using PBMCs. This sequence originates from a man aged 35 to 55 with head and neck cancer. The genes are TRBV5-1 and TRBJ2-7; D is uncertain. This CDR3 reads CASSLFSDTDEQYF. In DNA, the CDR3 is TGCGCCAGCAGCTTGTTCAGCGACACCGACGAGCAGTACTTC.